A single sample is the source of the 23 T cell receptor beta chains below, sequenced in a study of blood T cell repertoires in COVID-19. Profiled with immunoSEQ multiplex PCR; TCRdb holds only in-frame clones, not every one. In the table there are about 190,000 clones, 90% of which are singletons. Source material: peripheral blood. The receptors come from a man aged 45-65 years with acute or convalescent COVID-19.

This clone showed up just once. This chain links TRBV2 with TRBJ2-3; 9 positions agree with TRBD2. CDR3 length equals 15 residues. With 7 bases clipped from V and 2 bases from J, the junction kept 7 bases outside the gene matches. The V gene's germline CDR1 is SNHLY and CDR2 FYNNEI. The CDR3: CASIPGLALTDTQYF. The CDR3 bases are TGTGCCAGCATCCCGGGACTAGCACTCACAGATACGCAGTATTTT.

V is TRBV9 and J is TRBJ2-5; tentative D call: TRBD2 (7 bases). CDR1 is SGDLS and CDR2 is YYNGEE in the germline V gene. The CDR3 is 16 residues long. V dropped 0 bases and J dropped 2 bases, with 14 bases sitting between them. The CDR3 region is CASSVGAGAIQETQYF. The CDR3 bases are TGTGCCAGCAGCGTAGGTGCGGGGGCGATTCAAGAGACCCAGTACTTC.

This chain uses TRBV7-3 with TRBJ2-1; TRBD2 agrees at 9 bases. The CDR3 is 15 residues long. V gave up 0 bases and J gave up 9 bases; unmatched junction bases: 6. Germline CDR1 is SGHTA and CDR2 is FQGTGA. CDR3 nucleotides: TGTGCCAGCAGCTTAACGAGCGCTAGCGGGACTGAGCAGTTCTTC. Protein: CASSLTSASGTEQFF.

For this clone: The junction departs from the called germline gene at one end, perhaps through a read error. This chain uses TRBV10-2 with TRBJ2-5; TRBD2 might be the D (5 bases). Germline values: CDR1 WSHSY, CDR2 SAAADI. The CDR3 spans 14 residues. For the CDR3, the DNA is TGCGCCAGCAGTGACCAACTAGTCCCCCGAACCCGAAACTTC. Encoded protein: CASSDQLVPRTRNF.

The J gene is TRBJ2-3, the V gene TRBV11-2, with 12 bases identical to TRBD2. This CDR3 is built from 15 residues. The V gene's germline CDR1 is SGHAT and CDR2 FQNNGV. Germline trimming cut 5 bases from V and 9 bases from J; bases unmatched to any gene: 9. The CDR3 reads CASSPLAGGPGTQYF. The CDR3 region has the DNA TGTGCCAGCAGCCCTCTAGCGGGAGGGCCGGGGACGCAGTATTTT.

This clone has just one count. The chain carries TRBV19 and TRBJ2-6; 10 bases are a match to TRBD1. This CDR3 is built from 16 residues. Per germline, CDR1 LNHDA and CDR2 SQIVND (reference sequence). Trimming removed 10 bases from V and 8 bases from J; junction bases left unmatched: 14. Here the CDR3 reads CATSRPGQGGTNVLTF. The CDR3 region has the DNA TGTGCCACCAGTAGGCCAGGACAGGGGGGAACCAACGTCCTGACTTTC. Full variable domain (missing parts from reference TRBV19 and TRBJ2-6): DGGITQSPKYLFRKEGQNVTLSCEQNLNHDAMYWYRQDPGQGLRLIYYSQIVNDFQKGDIAEGYSVSREKKESFPLTVTSAQKNPTAFYLCATSRPGQGGTNVLTFGAGSRLTVL.

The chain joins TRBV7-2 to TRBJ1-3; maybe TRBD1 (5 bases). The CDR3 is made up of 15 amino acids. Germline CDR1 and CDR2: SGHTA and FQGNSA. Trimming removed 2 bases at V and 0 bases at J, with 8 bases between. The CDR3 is CASSLQGASGNTIYF. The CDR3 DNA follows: TGTGCCAGCAGCTTACAGGGCGCCTCTGGAAACACCATATATTTT.

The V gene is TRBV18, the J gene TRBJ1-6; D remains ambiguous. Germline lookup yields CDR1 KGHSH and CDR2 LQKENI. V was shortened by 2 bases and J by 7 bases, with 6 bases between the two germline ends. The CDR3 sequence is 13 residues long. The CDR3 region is CASSPNENSPLHF. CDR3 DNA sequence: TGTGCCAGCTCACCAAACGAGAATTCACCCCTCCACTTT.

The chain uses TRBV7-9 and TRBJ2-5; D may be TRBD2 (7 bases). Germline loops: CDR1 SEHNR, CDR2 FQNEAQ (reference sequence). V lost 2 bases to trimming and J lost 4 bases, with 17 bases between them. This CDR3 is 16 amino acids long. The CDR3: CASSLLAALGGETQYF. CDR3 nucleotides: TGTGCCAGCAGCTTACTAGCGGCCCTAGGGGGAGAGACCCAGTACTTC.

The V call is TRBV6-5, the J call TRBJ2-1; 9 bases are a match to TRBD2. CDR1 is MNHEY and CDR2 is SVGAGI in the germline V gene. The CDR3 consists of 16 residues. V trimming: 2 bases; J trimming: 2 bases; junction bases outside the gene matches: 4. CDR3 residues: CASSYLPSGTYNEQFF. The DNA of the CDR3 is TGTGCCAGCAGTTACCTTCCTAGCGGGACCTACAATGAGCAGTTCTTC.

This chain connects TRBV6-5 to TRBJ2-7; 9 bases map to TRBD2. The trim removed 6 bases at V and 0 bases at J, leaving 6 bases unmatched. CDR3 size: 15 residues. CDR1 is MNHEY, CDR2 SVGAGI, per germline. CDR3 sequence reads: CASRTVAGASYEQYV. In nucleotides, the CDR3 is TGTGCCAGCAGGACCGTAGCGGGGGCCTCCTACGAGCAGTACGTC.

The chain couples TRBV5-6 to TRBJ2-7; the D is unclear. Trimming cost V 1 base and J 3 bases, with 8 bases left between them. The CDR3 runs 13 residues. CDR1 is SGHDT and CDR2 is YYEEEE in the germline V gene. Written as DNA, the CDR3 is TGTGCCAGCAGCTTGCCAGGATACTACGAGCAGTACTTC. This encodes CASSLPGYYEQYF.

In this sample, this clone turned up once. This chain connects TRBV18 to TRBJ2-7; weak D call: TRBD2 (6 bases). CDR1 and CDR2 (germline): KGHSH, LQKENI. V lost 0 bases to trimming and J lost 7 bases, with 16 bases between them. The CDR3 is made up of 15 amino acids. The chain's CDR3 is CASSPPGRLRGEQYF. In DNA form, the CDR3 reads TGTGCCAGCTCACCACCCGGACGACTCCGGGGGGAGCAGTACTTC.

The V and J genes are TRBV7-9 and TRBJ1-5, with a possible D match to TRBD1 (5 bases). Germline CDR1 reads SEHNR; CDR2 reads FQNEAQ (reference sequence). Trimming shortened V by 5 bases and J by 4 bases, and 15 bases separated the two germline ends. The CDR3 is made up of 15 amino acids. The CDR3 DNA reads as TGTGCCAGCAGCCGGAGTGGGGCGGAAAATCAGCCCCAGCATTTT. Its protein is CASSRSGAENQPQHF.

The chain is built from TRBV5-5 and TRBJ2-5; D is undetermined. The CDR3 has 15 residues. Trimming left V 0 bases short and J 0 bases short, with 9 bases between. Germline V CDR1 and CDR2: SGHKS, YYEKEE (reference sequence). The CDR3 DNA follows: TGTGCCAGCAGCTTGGGATATCCAGACCAAGAGACCCAGTACTTC. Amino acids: CASSLGYPDQETQYF.

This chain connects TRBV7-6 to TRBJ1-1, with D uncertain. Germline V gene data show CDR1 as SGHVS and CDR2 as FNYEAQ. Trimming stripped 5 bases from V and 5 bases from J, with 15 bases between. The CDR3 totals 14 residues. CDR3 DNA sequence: TGTGCCAGCAGCCGCGCGGTGGCCGGGACTGAAGCTTTCTTT. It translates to CASSRAVAGTEAFF.

The CDR3 sequence is CASSPASYNEQFF. The CDR3 DNA is TGTGCCAGCTCACCAGCCAGCTACAATGAGCAGTTCTTC. The chain combines TRBV18 with TRBJ2-1, with D unresolved. This CDR3 comprises 13 residues. Germline V gives CDR1 KGHSH, CDR2 LQKENI. V gave up 2 bases and J gave up 3 bases, with 5 bases separating them.

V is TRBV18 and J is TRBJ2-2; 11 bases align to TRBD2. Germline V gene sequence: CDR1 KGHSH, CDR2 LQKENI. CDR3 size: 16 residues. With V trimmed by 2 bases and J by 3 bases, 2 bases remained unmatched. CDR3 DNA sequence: TGTGCCAGCTCACCATTGGGACTAGCGGACACCGGGGAGCTGTTTTTT. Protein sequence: CASSPLGLADTGELFF.

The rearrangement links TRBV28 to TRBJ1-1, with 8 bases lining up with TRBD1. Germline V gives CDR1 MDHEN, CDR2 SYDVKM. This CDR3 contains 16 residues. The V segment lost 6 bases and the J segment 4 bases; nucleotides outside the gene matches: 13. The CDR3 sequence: CASSGRETGVITEAFF. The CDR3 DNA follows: TGTGCCAGCAGCGGCAGGGAGACAGGGGTGATCACTGAAGCTTTCTTT.

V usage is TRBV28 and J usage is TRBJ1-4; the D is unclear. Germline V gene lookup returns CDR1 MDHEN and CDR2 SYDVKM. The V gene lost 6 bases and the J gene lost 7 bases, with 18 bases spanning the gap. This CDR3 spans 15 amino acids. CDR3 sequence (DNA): TGTGCCAGCAGCCTCCTGTGGGGTGGGAGTGAAAAACTGTTTTTT. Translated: CASSLLWGGSEKLFF. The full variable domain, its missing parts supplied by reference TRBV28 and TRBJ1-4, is DVKVTQSSRYLVKRTGEKVFLECVQDMDHENMFWYRQDPGLGLRLIYFSYDVKMKEKGDIPEGYSVSREKKERFSLILESASTNQTSMYLCASSLLWGGSEKLFFGSGTQLSVL.

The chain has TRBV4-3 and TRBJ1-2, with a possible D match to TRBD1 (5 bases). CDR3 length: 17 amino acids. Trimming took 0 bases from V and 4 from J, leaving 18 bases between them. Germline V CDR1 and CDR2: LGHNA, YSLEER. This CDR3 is CASSQDSFQGAPYGYTF. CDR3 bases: TGCGCCAGCAGCCAAGATAGTTTCCAGGGCGCTCCCTATGGCTACACCTTC.

CDR3 residues: CASSIEMTAYPSLSSYEQYF. The CDR3 DNA reads as TGTGCCAGTAGTATAGAGATGACAGCGTACCCCAGTTTGAGCTCCTACGAGCAGTACTTC. The chain links TRBV19 to TRBJ2-7; perhaps TRBD1 as D (5 bases). The CDR3 length is 20 residues. Trimming removed 0 bases at V and 0 bases at J, with 24 bases between. Looked up from germline, CDR1 is LNHDA and CDR2 is SQIVND (reference sequence).

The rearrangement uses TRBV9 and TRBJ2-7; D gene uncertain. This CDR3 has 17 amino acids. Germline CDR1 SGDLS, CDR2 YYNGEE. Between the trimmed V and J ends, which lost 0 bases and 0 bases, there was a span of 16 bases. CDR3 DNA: TGTGCCAGCAGCGTAGCCCCTTCACAGACAAGCTCCTACGAGCAGTACTTC. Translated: CASSVAPSQTSSYEQYF.